One and the same sample provided the 20 T cell receptor beta chains below, sequenced in a study of CD8 T cells in ankylosing spondylitis. TCRdb redid the calling of the 5' RACE reads with MiXCR, one entry per CDR3 protein. The table lists 180,000 or so distinct CDR3 sequences, approximately 10% of them singletons, with around 29% in the top ten. The sequenced sample was blood, either unsorted or a sorted T cell fraction (not recorded which). These receptors were obtained from a male donor with ankylosing spondylitis or in good health (not recorded which).

Ten or more counts support this clonotype. The chain is built from TRBV6-5 and TRBJ2-7; D possibly corresponds to TRBD2 (6 bases). The V end was cut by 4 bases, the J end by 0 bases, with 16 bases between. This CDR3 contains 16 residues. In germline, CDR1 is MNHEY, CDR2 SVGAGI. The CDR3 sequence: CASSFRPYGGSYEQYF. Written as DNA, the CDR3 is TGTGCCAGCAGTTTCCGCCCTTACGGGGGCTCCTACGAGCAGTACTTC.

This clonotype was detected ten times or more. The rearrangement links TRBV29-1 to TRBJ2-7; 9 bases line up with TRBD1. This CDR3 is 14 amino acids long. The ends lost 0 bases at V and 2 bases at J; junction bases unmatched: 2. Germline V gives CDR1 SQVTM, CDR2 ANQGSEA. The CDR3 region is CSVEDRDRAYEQYF. The CDR3, as DNA: TGCAGCGTTGAAGATCGGGACAGGGCCTACGAGCAGTACTTC.

This clonotype was seen a handful of times. The chain links TRBV4-3 to TRBJ1-4; 11 nucleotides align to TRBD1. With 4 bases clipped from V and 5 bases from J, the junction kept 3 bases outside the gene matches. The CDR3 covers 15 residues. CDR1 is LGHNA, CDR2 YSLEER, per germline. The DNA for the CDR3 is TGCGCCAGCAGCCGGGGGACAGGGGGAAATGAAAAACTGTTTTTT. Amino acid sequence: CASSRGTGGNEKLFF.

This clonotype has ten or more counts. This chain uses TRBV15 with TRBJ2-1, with 7 positions matching TRBD2. Germline-derived CDR1 and CDR2 are LNHNV and YYDKDF (reference sequence). The ends lost 6 bases at V and 9 bases at J; junction bases unmatched: 11. This CDR3 region has 14 residues. The CDR3 loop reads CATRNGGMRIEQFF. The CDR3 nucleotides are TGTGCCACCAGGAACGGGGGGATGCGGATTGAGCAGTTCTTC.

The sample holds many counts of this clonotype. This chain links TRBV20-1 with TRBJ2-2; TRBD1 is a possible D gene (5 bases). CDR1 is DFQATT, CDR2 SNEGSKA, per germline (reference sequence). There are 13 residues in the CDR3. Deletions cut 2 bases from V and 6 bases from J, with 10 bases between. The CDR3 loop reads CSARRQGSGELFF. CDR3 sequence (DNA): TGCAGTGCTAGACGGCAGGGATCCGGGGAGCTGTTTTTT.

This clonotype came up many times. The chain combines TRBV20-1 with TRBJ2-7, with TRBD2 matching 7 bases. The CDR3 extends over 16 amino acids. With V trimmed by 6 bases and J by 7 bases, 21 bases remained unmatched. CDR1 DFQATT and CDR2 SNEGSKA come from the germline V gene (reference sequence). The chain's CDR3 is CSAQPGGRSRKEEQYF. CDR3 nucleotides: TGCAGTGCCCAACCTGGCGGGAGATCAAGAAAAGAAGAGCAGTACTTC.

This clonotype was detected many times. The rearrangement joins TRBV10-3 to TRBJ2-7; D is uncertain. With 0 bases removed from V and 4 bases from J, the gap between germline ends came to 4 bases. The CDR3 totals 12 residues. Germline assignment: CDR1 ENHRY and CDR2 SYGVKD. DNA for the CDR3: TGTGCCATCAGTGAGTCAGGTTACGAGCAGTACTTC. It encodes CAISESGYEQYF.

This clonotype occurred many times. The chain joins TRBV10-3 to TRBJ2-1; D call uncertain. V lost 4 bases, J lost 4 bases, and 5 bases lay in between. Germline CDR1 is ENHRY and CDR2 is SYGVKD. This CDR3 is built from 12 residues. The chain's CDR3 is CAISGGYNEQFF. The CDR3 DNA reads TGTGCCATCAGTGGGGGATACAATGAGCAGTTCTTC.

Ten or more counts support this clonotype. V usage is TRBV11-2 and J usage is TRBJ1-1; unclear D gene. From germline, CDR1 is SGHAT and CDR2 FQNNGV. V lost 0 bases and J 3 bases, leaving 5 bases between the germline ends. The CDR3 runs to 13 residues. The CDR3 is CASSLDPYTEAFF. CDR3 in DNA: TGTGCCAGCAGCTTAGATCCGTACACTGAAGCTTTCTTT.

This clonotype showed up many times. CDR3 coding DNA: TGTGCCACCAGGGAGGGGATTCCAAATCAGCCCCAGCATTTT. The encoded protein is CATREGIPNQPQHF. The chain uses TRBV6-2 or TRBV6-3 and TRBJ1-5, with D perhaps matching TRBD1 (5 bases). Germline V gene sequence: CDR1 MNHEY, CDR2 SVGEGT. Trimming took 10 bases from V and 4 from J, leaving 17 bases between them. The CDR3 is 14 residues long.

This clonotype was observed many times. The J gene is TRBJ2-3, the V gene TRBV2; 8 bases map to TRBD2. The CDR3 has 16 residues. Germline lookup yields CDR1 SNHLY and CDR2 FYNNEI. V lost 3 bases and J lost 6; bases outside the gene matches: 11. As DNA, the CDR3 is TGTGCCAGCAGTGAGGTAGCGGGGAGGTCCCCGGATACGCAGTATTTT. The encoded protein is CASSEVAGRSPDTQYF.

The sample holds many counts of this clonotype. This sequence joins TRBV2 and TRBJ1-5, with D hard to call. This CDR3 contains 13 residues. Germline V gene sequence: CDR1 SNHLY, CDR2 FYNNEI. Trimming cost V 1 base and J 1 base, with 2 bases left between them. The CDR3 region is CASSEVSNQPQHF. In DNA, the CDR3 is TGTGCCAGCAGTGAAGTCAGCAATCAGCCCCAGCATTTT.

Many counts were recorded for this clonotype. The chain joins TRBV6-1 to TRBJ1-1; D is uncertain. The germline V gene encodes CDR1 MNHNS and CDR2 SASEGT. Trimming left V 6 bases short and J 6 bases short, with 20 bases between. This CDR3 is 15 amino acids long. The DNA of the CDR3 is TGTGCCAGCAGCCAGAGAAGGAGGGCAGGCGCTGAAGCTTTCTTT. Amino acids: CASSQRRRAGAEAFF.

This clonotype was seen at least ten times. The CDR3 here is CASSLGSGTSGSNEQFF. The CDR3 region has the DNA TGCGCCAGCAGCTTGGGCTCTGGGACTAGCGGGAGCAATGAGCAGTTCTTC. V usage is TRBV5-1 and J usage is TRBJ2-1; 14 bases match TRBD2. J was trimmed by 6 bases and V by 0 bases; bases with no gene match: 5. CDR1 is SGHRS and CDR2 is YFSETQ in the germline V gene. The CDR3 has 17 residues.

Comment on this clonotype: A clone one base away is much larger, so this may be a read error. This chain joins TRBV29-1 and TRBJ2-1; 14 positions agree with TRBD2. Per the germline V gene, CDR1 is SQVTM and CDR2 is ANQGSEA. The ends lost 6 bases at V and 1 base at J; junction bases unmatched: 5. The CDR3 is 16 residues long. DNA of the CDR3: TGCAGCGTCCCGGGACTAGCGGGGGTATCCTACAATGAGCAGTTCTTC. It specifies CSVPGLAGVSYNEQFF.

This clonotype has only one observation. In DNA, the CDR3 is TGTGCCAGTACGACTAGCAAAGGAGGGGAGCTGTTTTTT. Amino acids: CASTTSKGGELFF. The chain carries TRBV19 and TRBJ2-2; TRBD2 agrees at 7 bases. V lost 7 bases and J lost 8; bases outside the gene matches: 7. The germline CDR1 and CDR2 sequences are LNHDA and SQIVND (reference sequence). The length of the CDR3 is 13 residues.

This chain connects TRBV12-2 to TRBJ2-1; the D call TRBD2 from the table was never checked on the DNA. TRBV12-2 is a pseudogene segment. This CDR3 is built from 20 residues. DNA of the CDR3: TGTGCAAGTCGCTTAATAGTGCGGGGGGGGGTCCTCCGCTTCTACAATGAGCAGTTCTTC. Its protein is CASRLIVRGGVLRFYNEQFF.

This clonotype was counted at least ten times. This sequence joins TRBV4-1 and TRBJ1-1, with 7 bases matching TRBD1. J was trimmed by 6 bases and V by 0 bases; bases with no gene match: 4. There are 14 residues in the CDR3. Germline V lookup: CDR1 MGHRA, CDR2 YSYEKL. The CDR3 nucleotides are TGCGCCAGCAGCCAAGATCTGAGGGGGCCTGAAGCTTTCTTT. This gives the protein CASSQDLRGPEAFF.

The chain joins TRBV30 to TRBJ1-4; D may be TRBD1 (5 bases). The V gene lost 5 bases and the J gene lost 7 bases, with 11 bases spanning the gap. Per germline, CDR1 GTSNPN and CDR2 SVGIG (reference sequence). The CDR3 loop spans 12 amino acids. CDR3 coding DNA: TGTGCCTGGGGGAGGGACGGTGAAAAACTGTTTTTT. As protein: CAWGRDGEKLFF. The complete variable domain, with remaining parts taken from reference TRBV30 and TRBJ1-4, reads SQTIHQWPATLVQPVGSPLSLECTVEGTSNPNLYWYRQAAGRGLQLLFYSVGIGQISSEVPQNLSASRPQDRQFILSSKKLLLSDSGFYLCAWGRDGEKLFFGSGTQLSVL.

In its sample, this clonotype was seen a few times. The rearrangement links TRBV6-1 to TRBJ1-2; D is uncertain. The V gene lost 6 bases and the J gene lost 4 bases, with 15 bases spanning the gap. The CDR3 covers 14 residues. CDR1 and CDR2 from the germline V gene are MNHNS and SASEGT. CDR3 region: CASRSGGIRYGYTF. Written as DNA, the CDR3 is TGTGCCAGCAGATCGGGAGGGATACGCTATGGCTACACCTTC.